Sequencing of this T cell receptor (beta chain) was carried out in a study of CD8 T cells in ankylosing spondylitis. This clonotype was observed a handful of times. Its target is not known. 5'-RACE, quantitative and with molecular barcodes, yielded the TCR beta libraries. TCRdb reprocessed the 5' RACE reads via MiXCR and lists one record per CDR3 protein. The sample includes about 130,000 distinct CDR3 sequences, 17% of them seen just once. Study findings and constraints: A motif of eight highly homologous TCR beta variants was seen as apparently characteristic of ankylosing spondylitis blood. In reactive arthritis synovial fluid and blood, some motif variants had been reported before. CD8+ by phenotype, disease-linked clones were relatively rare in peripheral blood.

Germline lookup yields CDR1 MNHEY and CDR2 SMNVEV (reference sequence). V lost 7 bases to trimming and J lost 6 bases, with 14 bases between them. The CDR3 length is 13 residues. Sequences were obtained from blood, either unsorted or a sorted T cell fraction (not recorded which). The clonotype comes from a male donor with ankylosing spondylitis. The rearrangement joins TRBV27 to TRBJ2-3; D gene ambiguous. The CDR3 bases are TGTGCCAGCAAAATAAAGGGTTCGGATACGCAGTATTTT. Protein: CASKIKGSDTQYF.